This is a list of T cell receptor beta chains from one sample in a study of blood T cell repertoires in COVID-19. The method was immunoSEQ multiplex PCR; TCRdb's version includes in-frame clones alone and lacks a portion of them. This table has about 110,000 clones, approximately 70% appearing once. Sequenced sample: peripheral blood. These receptors all stem from a human donor with acute or convalescent COVID-19. The donor label of this sample is uncertain. Both conserved end residues are part of each CDR3. The D gene is left open where the match is weak. Size is stated for part of the rows, as once, few or many counts, or as a class when the clone is expanded.

d_call | clone_size | j_call | v_call | cdr3_aa | cdr3_nt
TRBD1 | NA | TRBJ1-5 | TRBV7-9 | CASSVGYSDRGREPQHF | TGTGCCAGCAGCGTCGGATACAGCGACAGGGGGCGTGAGCCCCAGCATTTT
TRBD2 | many | TRBJ2-5 | TRBV7-9 | CASSLRTSGGQETQYF | TGTGCCAGCAGCCTAAGGACTAGCGGGGGACAAGAGACCCAGTACTTC
TRBD1 | NA | TRBJ1-2 | TRBV24-1 | CATSDGTGSYGYTF | TGTGCCACCAGTGATGGGACAGGGTCGTATGGCTACACCTTC
NA | NA | TRBJ1-5 | TRBV6-5 | CASSFGQTSQPQHF | TGTGCCAGCAGTTTCGGACAGACGAGTCAGCCCCAGCATTTT
TRBD2 | NA | TRBJ2-5 | TRBV5-1 | CASSQGLARETQYF | TGCGCCAGCAGCCAGGGACTAGCGAGGGAGACCCAGTACTTC
NA | NA | TRBJ1-2 | TRBV5-1 | CASSPTWTDGYTF | TGCGCCAGCAGCCCCACTTGGACAGATGGCTACACCTTC
NA | NA | TRBJ1-5 | TRBV28 | CASSSGGARNQPQHF | TGTGCCAGCAGTTCCGGGGGGGCCCGCAATCAGCCCCAGCATTTT
NA | NA | TRBJ1-5 | TRBV2 | CASSGATSNQPQHF | TGTGCCAGCAGTGGTGCCACAAGCAATCAGCCCCAGCATTTT
NA | NA | TRBJ1-5 | TRBV7-2 | CASSQGSNQPQHF | TGTGCCAGCAGCCAGGGGAGCAATCAGCCCCAGCATTTT
NA | NA | TRBJ2-2 | TRBV19 | CASSNRATGELFF | TGTGCCAGTAGTAACAGGGCTACCGGGGAGCTGTTTTTT
TRBD2 | NA | TRBJ2-3 | TRBV4-2 | CASSQDRWASGGLSTDTQYF | TGTGCCAGCAGCCAAGACCGGTGGGCTAGCGGGGGGTTAAGCACAGATACGCAGTATTTT
NA | NA | TRBJ1-3 | TRBV18 | CASSPWTALRSGNTIYF | TGTGCCAGCTCACCATGGACAGCGTTACGCTCTGGAAACACCATATATTTT
NA | NA | TRBJ2-3 | TRBV5-6 | CASSLPAVLDGTDTQYF | TGTGCCAGCAGCTTGCCAGCTGTACTAGACGGCACAGATACGCAGTATTTT
NA | NA | TRBJ2-5 | TRBV7-2 | CASSLDGEETQYF | TGTGCCAGCAGCTTAGACGGGGAAGAGACCCAGTACTTC
NA | NA | TRBJ2-5 | TRBV7-2 | CASSLSRETQYF | TGTGCCAGCAGCCTCTCGCGGGAGACCCAGTACTTC
TRBD1 | NA | TRBJ2-6 | TRBV30 | CAWDRGGANVLTF | TGTGCCTGGGACAGGGGTGGGGCCAACGTCCTGACTTTC
TRBD1 | NA | TRBJ2-7 | TRBV5-1 | CASSWWTGIRPYEQYF | TGCGCCAGCAGCTGGTGGACAGGGATTAGGCCCTACGAGCAGTACTTC
TRBD1 | NA | TRBJ1-2 | TRBV7-9 | CASRYGQADGYTF | TGTGCCAGCAGATACGGACAGGCTGATGGCTACACCTTC
NA | NA | TRBJ2-7 | TRBV30 | CAWRRTLHSYEQYF | TGTGCCTGGAGGCGGACACTCCACTCCTACGAGCAGTACTTC
NA | NA | TRBJ2-3 | TRBV6-1 | CASSEISGGSDTQYF | TGTGCCAGCAGTGAAATTAGCGGCGGGTCAGATACGCAGTATTTT
TRBD2 | NA | TRBJ2-1 | TRBV9 | CASSPRGGEQFF | TGTGCCAGCAGCCCTCGCGGGGGGGAGCAGTTCTTC
NA | NA | TRBJ2-5 | TRBV19 | CASSIGFGVQETQYF | TGTGCCAGTAGTATAGGTTTCGGGGTTCAAGAGACCCAGTACTTC
NA | NA | TRBJ2-7 | TRBV18 | CASSNNRDKEQYF | TGTGCCAGCTCCAACAACCGGGACAAGGAGCAGTACTTC
TRBD1 | NA | TRBJ1-2 | TRBV6-5 | CASSTPDRAVYGYTF | TGTGCCAGCAGTACCCCCGACAGGGCGGTCTATGGCTACACCTTC
TRBD2 | NA | TRBJ2-1 | TRBV7-3 | CASSLLGLAGGPHNEQFF | TGTGCCAGCAGCTTATTGGGACTAGCGGGGGGGCCCCACAATGAGCAGTTCTTC
TRBD1 | NA | TRBJ2-1 | TRBV7-9 | CASSRGQESNEQFF | TGTGCCAGCAGCCGGGGACAGGAGAGCAATGAGCAGTTCTTC
NA | NA | TRBJ2-3 | TRBV7-9 | CASSSMKAAGTDTQYF | TGTGCCAGCAGCTCCATGAAAGCGGCAGGAACAGATACGCAGTATTTT
NA | NA | TRBJ1-1 | TRBV7-8 | CASSLVGRDTEAFF | TGTGCCAGCAGCTTAGTGGGTCGGGACACTGAAGCTTTCTTT
TRBD1 | NA | TRBJ2-1 | TRBV10-3 | CAISDDRGLWGYTEQFF | TGTGCCATCAGTGACGACAGGGGACTCTGGGGGTACACTGAGCAGTTCTTC
TRBD1 | NA | TRBJ1-3 | TRBV19 | CASSMSGGGGNTIYF | TGTGCCAGTAGTATGTCAGGGGGCGGTGGAAACACCATATATTTT
NA | many | TRBJ2-1 | TRBV5-8 | CASSFLEGAGAYNEQFF | TGTGCCAGCAGCTTTCTCGAGGGCGCAGGCGCCTACAATGAGCAGTTCTTC
TRBD1 | NA | TRBJ1-2 | TRBV30 | CAWSQWRGTGAYGYTF | TGTGCCTGGAGTCAATGGAGGGGGACAGGGGCTTATGGCTACACCTTC
TRBD2 | NA | TRBJ2-1 | TRBV11-2 | CASSRSGLAGSYNEQFF | TGTGCCAGCAGCCGATCGGGACTAGCGGGGTCCTACAATGAGCAGTTCTTC
TRBD1 | few | TRBJ1-2 | TRBV18 | CASSPLRDRADYGYTF | TGTGCCAGCTCACCGCTCCGGGACAGGGCCGACTATGGCTACACCTTC
NA | NA | TRBJ2-3 | TRBV5-1 | CASSFAGSSTDTQYF | TGCGCCAGCAGCTTCGCGGGATCTAGCACAGATACGCAGTATTTT
NA | NA | TRBJ1-2 | TRBV19 | CASSIYPQPYGYTF | TGTGCCAGTAGTATATATCCACAGCCTTATGGCTACACCTTC
NA | NA | TRBJ2-1 | TRBV24-1 | CATSDAKGEGLNEQFF | TGTGCCACCAGTGACGCAAAGGGGGAAGGGCTCAATGAGCAGTTCTTC
TRBD2 | NA | TRBJ2-3 | TRBV3-1/TRBV3-2 | CASSPYFSGGPDTQYF | TGTGCCAGCAGCCCGTACTTTAGCGGGGGGCCAGATACGCAGTATTTT
TRBD1 | NA | TRBJ1-5 | TRBV10-3 | CAIRSGGAGNQPQHF | TGTGCCATCAGGTCAGGGGGCGCGGGCAATCAGCCCCAGCATTTT
NA | NA | TRBJ1-4 | TRBV29-1 | CSVEVASNEKLFF | TGCAGCGTTGAAGTAGCCTCTAATGAAAAACTGTTTTTT
TRBD2 | many | TRBJ2-3 | TRBV3-1/TRBV3-2 | CASSQPGLAVDTQYF | TGTGCCAGCAGCCAGCCGGGACTAGCGGTAGATACGCAGTATTTT
NA | NA | TRBJ1-2 | TRBV12-3/TRBV12-4 | CASSFWHGDGYTF | TGTGCCAGCAGTTTTTGGCACGGGGATGGCTACACCTTC
NA | NA | TRBJ2-2 | TRBV7-7 | CASSLQGPNTGELFF | TGTGCTAGCAGCTTGCAGGGGCCGAACACCGGGGAGCTGTTTTTT
TRBD2 | few | TRBJ2-3 | TRBV11-3 | CASSLSAGADTQYF | TGTGCCAGCAGCCTATCAGCGGGGGCAGATACGCAGTATTTT
TRBD2 | NA | TRBJ2-5 | TRBV7-9 | CASTKGLLAGGASEPPRGQETQYF | TGTGCCAGCACCAAGGGCCTACTAGCGGGGGGGGCCTCCGAACCACCCCGAGGCCAAGAGACCCAGTACTTC
NA | few | TRBJ2-2 | TRBV18 | CASSAGNTGELFF | TGTGCCAGCTCAGCCGGGAACACCGGGGAGCTGTTTTTT
NA | NA | TRBJ1-1 | TRBV7-9 | CASSSGGEAFF | TGTGCCAGCAGCAGTGGCGGGGAAGCTTTCTTT
NA | NA | TRBJ1-1 | TRBV5-1 | CASSSTGVEAFF | TGCGCCAGCAGCTCCACGGGAGTTGAAGCTTTCTTT
TRBD1 | once | TRBJ1-2 | TRBV19 | CATLPNRGYGYTF | TGTGCCACCCTCCCCAACAGGGGGTATGGCTACACCTTC
TRBD1 | NA | TRBJ1-1 | TRBV6-5 | CASTGTGGTEAFF | TGTGCCAGTACCGGGACAGGGGGCACTGAAGCTTTCTTT
NA | NA | TRBJ1-1 | TRBV6-1 | CASKGIARNTEAFF | TGTGCCAGCAAAGGAATAGCCCGGAACACTGAAGCTTTCTTT